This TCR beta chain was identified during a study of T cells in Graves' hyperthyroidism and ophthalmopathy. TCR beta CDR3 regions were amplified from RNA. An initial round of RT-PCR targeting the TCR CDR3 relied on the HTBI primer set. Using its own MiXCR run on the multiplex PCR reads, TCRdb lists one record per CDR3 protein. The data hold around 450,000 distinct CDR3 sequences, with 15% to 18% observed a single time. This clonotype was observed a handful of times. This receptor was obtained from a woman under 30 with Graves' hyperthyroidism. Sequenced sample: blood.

CDR3 region: CASSLGHRAQPQHF. The CDR3 DNA sequence: TGTGCCAGCTCACTGGGACACCGGGCCCAGCCCCAGCATTTT. J is TRBJ1-5 and V is TRBV18; D might be TRBD1 (6 bases). V was shortened by 4 bases and J by 7 bases, with 14 bases between the two germline ends. Per germline, CDR1 KGHSH and CDR2 LQKENI. CDR3 size: 14 residues.